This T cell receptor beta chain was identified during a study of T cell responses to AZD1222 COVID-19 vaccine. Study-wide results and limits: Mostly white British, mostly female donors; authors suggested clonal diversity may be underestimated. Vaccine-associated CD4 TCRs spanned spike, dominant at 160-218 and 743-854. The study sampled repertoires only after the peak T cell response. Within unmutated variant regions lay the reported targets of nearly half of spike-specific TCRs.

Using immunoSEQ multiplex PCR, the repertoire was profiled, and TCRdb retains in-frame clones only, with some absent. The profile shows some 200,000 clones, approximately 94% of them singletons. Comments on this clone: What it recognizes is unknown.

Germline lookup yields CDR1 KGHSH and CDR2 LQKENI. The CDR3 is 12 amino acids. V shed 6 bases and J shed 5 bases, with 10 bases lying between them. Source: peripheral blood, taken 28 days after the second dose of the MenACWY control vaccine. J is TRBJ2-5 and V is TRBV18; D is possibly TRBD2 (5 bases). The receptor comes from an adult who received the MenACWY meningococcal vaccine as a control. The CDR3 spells CASSGVGETQYF. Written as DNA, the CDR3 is TGTGCCAGCTCCGGGGTAGGGGAGACCCAGTACTTC.